These 19 T cell receptor beta chains share one sample of origin, sequenced in a study of shared clonotypes between healthy human individuals. Assay used: immunoSEQ multiplex PCR; TCRdb lists only in-frame clones, some missing. In the table there are 600,000 to 700,000 clones, 55% to 85% of which are singletons. Source material: memory CD4+ T cells sorted from blood. Subset noted: CD45RA-negative fraction. Every receptor here comes from a woman aged 25 to 39 in good health.

The V call is TRBV5-1, the J call TRBJ1-1; the D is unclear. V was shortened by 3 bases and J by 1 base, with 10 bases between the two germline ends. In germline, CDR1 is SGHRS, CDR2 YFSETQ. The CDR3 extends over 14 amino acids. The CDR3 nucleotides read TGCGCCAGCAGCTCAAAGACGGGGAACACTGAAGCTTTCTTT. The encoded protein is CASSSKTGNTEAFF.

This chain connects TRBV7-9 to TRBJ1-4, with 9 bases matching TRBD1. Losses at the gene ends were 5 bases for V and 6 bases for J; bases not matched to a gene: 7. Germline CDR1 SEHNR, CDR2 FQNEAQ (reference sequence). The CDR3 is 15 residues long. CDR3 nucleotide sequence: TGTGCCAGCAGCCGGCTGGGACAGGGTTATGAAAAACTGTTTTTT. Its protein is CASSRLGQGYEKLFF.

This clone was detected once. This rearrangement joins TRBV2 to TRBJ1-3; TRBD1 might be the D (5 bases). Trimming removed 0 bases at V and 0 bases at J, with 12 bases between. Per germline, CDR1 SNHLY and CDR2 FYNNEI. CDR3 length equals 17 residues. The CDR3 coding sequence is TGTGCCAGCAGTGAAGCGTTCAGGGCTCCCTCTGGAAACACCATATATTTT. Encoded protein: CASSEAFRAPSGNTIYF.

This sequence joins TRBV5-5 and TRBJ2-5; perhaps D is TRBD1 or TRBD2 (5 bases each). In germline, CDR1 is SGHKS, CDR2 YYEKEE (reference sequence). The CDR3 covers 12 residues. The V end was cut by 7 bases, the J end by 5 bases, with 12 bases between. This chain's CDR3 is CASRYEGETQYF. The CDR3 DNA reads TGTGCCAGCCGCTACGAGGGGGAGACCCAGTACTTC.

The chain links TRBV7-9 to TRBJ1-1; D not certain. From germline, CDR1 is SEHNR and CDR2 FQNEAQ (reference sequence). V was pared by 1 base and J by 3 bases, with 12 bases between. The CDR3 runs 15 residues. CDR3 nucleotide sequence: TGTGCCAGCAGCTTAGGGAAACGTCGGGACACTGAAGCTTTCTTT. Translation: CASSLGKRRDTEAFF.

In its sample, this clone was seen once. The rearrangement uses TRBV11-2 and TRBJ1-4; D unresolved. The CDR3 is made up of 16 amino acids. Germline CDR1 and CDR2: SGHAT and FQNNGV. The V end lost 5 bases, the J end lost 0 bases, and 13 bases lay between the germline ends. In DNA, the CDR3 is TGTGCCAGCAGCCGACTGATCGACGCAACTAATGAAAAACTGTTTTTT. This sequence encodes CASSRLIDATNEKLFF.

The CDR3 DNA follows: TGTGCCAGCAGCCCACTCTTGACTAGCGGGGTCCGATTTCAAGAGACCCAGTACTTC. Protein product: CASSPLLTSGVRFQETQYF. This chain joins TRBV28 and TRBJ2-5; 11 positions match TRBD2. The CDR3 sequence is 19 residues long. CDR1 is MDHEN, CDR2 SYDVKM, per germline. Trimming cost V 6 bases and J 2 bases; bases outside gene matches: 17.

This clone was detected only once. CDR3 coding DNA: TGCGCCAGCAGCTTCGCAGGTTCCACCGGGGAGCTGTTTTTT. It is translated as CASSFAGSTGELFF. The chain carries TRBV5-1 and TRBJ2-2, with D unresolved. The CDR3 totals 14 residues. The germline gives CDR1 SGHRS, CDR2 YFSETQ. Trimming pared 2 bases from V and 4 bases from J, leaving 9 bases between.

The gene calls are TRBV7-8 and TRBJ2-7, with 7 bases fitting TRBD1. The V gene end was trimmed by 6 bases and the J gene end by 4 bases; junction bases not matched to a gene: 9. This CDR3 has 14 amino acids. Looked up from germline, CDR1 is SGHVS and CDR2 is FQNEAQ. The CDR3 region is CASRSRDSLYEQYF. For the CDR3, the DNA is TGTGCCAGCAGGAGCCGGGACAGCCTATACGAGCAGTACTTC.

This clone is a singleton in its sample. The chain employs TRBV5-4 and TRBJ1-2; D might be TRBD1 (5 bases). From germline, CDR1 is SGHNT and CDR2 YYREEE (reference sequence). V dropped 4 bases and J dropped 8 bases, with 18 bases sitting between them. The length of the CDR3 is 14 residues. The CDR3 spells CASSEQAGAEGYTF. The CDR3 DNA reads TGTGCCAGCAGCGAACAGGCGGGAGCGGAGGGCTACACCTTC.

The V call is TRBV6-1, the J call TRBJ2-7; TRBD1 matches at 9 bases. The CDR3 is 16 amino acids. Germline-derived CDR1 and CDR2 are MNHNS and SASEGT. The J segment lost 3 bases and the V segment lost 1 base, leaving 7 bases of the junction unmatched. CDR3 sequence reads: CASSEEEGQGHYEQYF. DNA of the CDR3: TGTGCCAGCAGTGAAGAGGAGGGACAGGGTCACTACGAGCAGTACTTC.

This clone has just one count. This sequence joins TRBV5-1 and TRBJ2-1; TRBD2 agrees at 11 bases. The CDR3 has 16 amino acids. Germline loops: CDR1 SGHRS, CDR2 YFSETQ. Trimming removed 0 bases from V and 7 bases from J; junction bases left unmatched: 6. In DNA form, the CDR3 reads TGCGCCAGCAGCTTGGTTGGGACTAGCGGTGGTAATGAGCAGTTCTTC. Encoded protein: CASSLVGTSGGNEQFF.

This clone occurred many times. The V gene is TRBV4-1, the J gene TRBJ1-3; 8 bases agree with TRBD1. V lost 2 bases to trimming and J lost 4 bases; unmatched junction nucleotides: 10. CDR1 and CDR2 (germline): MGHRA, YSYEKL. The CDR3 loop spans 17 amino acids. CDR3 nucleotide sequence: TGCGCCAGCAGCCAAACAGGGGGGAGTGGGAGAGGAAACACCATATATTTT. Its translation is CASSQTGGSGRGNTIYF.

The chain recombines TRBV7-3 with TRBJ2-1, with a tentative D call TRBD2 (6 bases). Trimming shortened V by 2 bases and J by 7 bases, and 15 bases separated the two germline ends. CDR3 size: 15 residues. CDR1 SGHTA and CDR2 FQGTGA come from the germline V gene. The CDR3 DNA follows: TGTGCCAGCAGCTTAGGGCAACCAGGAGGGAATGAGCAGTTCTTC. Its protein product is CASSLGQPGGNEQFF. Supplemented by reference TRBV7-3 and TRBJ2-1, the full variable domain reads GAGVSQTPSNKVTEKGKYVELRCDPISGHTALYWYRQSLGQGPEFLIYFQGTGAADDSGLPNDRFFAVRPEGSVSTLKIQRTERGDSAVYLCASSLGQPGGNEQFFGPGTRLTVL.

Details on this clone: Other DNA sequences in this specimen translate into the identical CDR3. This chain joins TRBV29-1 and TRBJ2-3, with 8 nucleotides matching TRBD2. With 1 base clipped from V and 2 bases from J, the junction kept 2 bases outside the gene matches. In germline, CDR1 is SQVTM, CDR2 ANQGSEA. The CDR3 contains 14 residues. CDR3 loop: CSVEAGGPTDTQYF. For the CDR3, the DNA is TGCAGCGTTGAAGCGGGAGGGCCCACAGATACGCAGTATTTT.

This rearrangement joins TRBV15 to TRBJ2-2; D is perhaps TRBD1 or TRBD2 (6 bases each). The CDR3 extends over 16 amino acids. Germline values: CDR1 LNHNV, CDR2 YYDKDF (reference sequence). Trimming shortened V by 3 bases and J by 7 bases, and 18 bases separated the two germline ends. The CDR3 sequence: CATSRGDTGRGGELFF. The CDR3 DNA reads TGTGCCACCAGCAGGGGGGACACCGGGCGGGGCGGGGAGCTGTTTTTT. The variable domain in full, with the rest retrieved from reference TRBV15 and TRBJ2-2, is DAMVIQNPRYQVTQFGKPVTLSCSQTLNHNVMYWYQQKSSQAPKLLFHYYDKDFNNEADTPDNFQSRRPNTSFCFLDIRSPGLGDTAMYLCATSRGDTGRGGELFFGEGSRLTVL.

This rearrangement joins TRBV18 to TRBJ1-2, with no clear D. Trimming cost V 3 bases and J 6 bases, with 11 bases left between them. The CDR3 is 13 amino acids. CDR1 and CDR2 from the germline V gene are KGHSH and LQKENI. The CDR3 bases are TGTGCCAGCTCACCGCGCCGAGACGATGGCTACACCTTC. Translation: CASSPRRDDGYTF.

The CDR3 DNA reads as TGTGCCTGGTTACCGGGACTAGCGGGAAAGACCGGGGAGCTGTTTTTT. It specifies CAWLPGLAGKTGELFF. The chain uses TRBV30 and TRBJ2-2; 13 nucleotides match TRBD2. The CDR3 has 16 residues. With 5 bases clipped from V and 5 bases from J, the junction kept 8 bases outside the gene matches. CDR1 GTSNPN and CDR2 SVGIG come from the germline V gene (reference sequence).

The chain links TRBV27 to TRBJ2-2; D is unclear. This CDR3 region has 15 residues. The germline V gene encodes CDR1 MNHEY and CDR2 SMNVEV (reference sequence). Trimming removed 2 bases at V and 5 bases at J, with 12 bases between. This CDR3 reads CASSLGRMSTGELFF. As DNA, the CDR3 is TGTGCCAGCAGTTTAGGGCGGATGTCGACCGGGGAGCTGTTTTTT.